The TCR beta chain described here comes from a study of kidney transplant recipient with SARS-CoV-2 infection. This clonotype was picked up many times. TCRdb analysed the reads with MiXCR anew, one entry per CDR3 protein. The sample holds roughly 230,000 distinct CDR3 sequences, about 30% seen once. The germline gives CDR1 MNHEY, CDR2 SVGEGT. V dropped 5 bases and J dropped 4 bases, with 23 bases sitting between them. The CDR3 spans 17 residues. Sample: a blood sample, taken at baseline and between days 110 and 120 from a kidney transplant recipient. The source of this sequence is a young adult male patient who had COVID-19 and was a kidney transplant recipient. The graft donor may have given rise to some T cells. The chain is built from TRBV6-2 or TRBV6-3 and TRBJ1-2, with D hard to call. The CDR3 sequence is CASSRPHCIGKTYGYTF. As DNA, the CDR3 is TGTGCCAGCAGTCGTCCCCACTGCATCGGAAAGACCTATGGCTACACCTTC.